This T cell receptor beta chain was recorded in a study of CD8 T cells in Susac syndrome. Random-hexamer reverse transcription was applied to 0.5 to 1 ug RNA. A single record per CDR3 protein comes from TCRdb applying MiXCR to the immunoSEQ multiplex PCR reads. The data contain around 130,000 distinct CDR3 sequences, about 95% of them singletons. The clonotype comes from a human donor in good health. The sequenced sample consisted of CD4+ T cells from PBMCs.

The CDR3 loop is CASTLTGGNTEAFF. CDR3 in DNA: TGTGCCAGCACCCTTACGGGCGGGAACACTGAAGCTTTCTTT. The chain couples TRBV6-6 to TRBJ1-1; no firm D call. The CDR3 has 14 amino acids. From germline, CDR1 is MNHNY and CDR2 SVGAGI (reference sequence). V lost 7 bases to trimming and J lost 1 base, with 13 bases between them.